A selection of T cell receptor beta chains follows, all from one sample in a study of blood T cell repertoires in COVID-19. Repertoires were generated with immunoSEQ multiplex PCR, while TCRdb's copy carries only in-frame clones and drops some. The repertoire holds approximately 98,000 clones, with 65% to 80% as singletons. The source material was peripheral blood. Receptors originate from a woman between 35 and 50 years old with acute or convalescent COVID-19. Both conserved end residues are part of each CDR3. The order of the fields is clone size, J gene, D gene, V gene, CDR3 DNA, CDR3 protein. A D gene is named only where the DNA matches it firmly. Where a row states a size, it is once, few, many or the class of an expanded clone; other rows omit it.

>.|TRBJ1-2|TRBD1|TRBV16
TGTGCCAGCAGCCAAGGGACAGGGTCTAGTGGCTACACCTTC
CASSQGTGSSGYTF
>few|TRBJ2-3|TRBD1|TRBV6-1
TGTGCCAGCAGTGAGGACAGGAGCACAGATACGCAGTATTTT
CASSEDRSTDTQYF
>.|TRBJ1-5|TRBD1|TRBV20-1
TGCAGTGCAAGTCCCGGGACAGGGTATAGTCAGCCCCAGCATTTT
CSASPGTGYSQPQHF
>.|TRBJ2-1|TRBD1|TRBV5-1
TGCGCCAGCAGCTTGGGCCTTGGACAGGGGGTCCATGAGCAGTTCTTC
CASSLGLGQGVHEQFF
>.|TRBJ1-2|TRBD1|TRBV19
TGTGCCAGTAGTAGGACAGGGAGTTATGGCTACACCTTC
CASSRTGSYGYTF
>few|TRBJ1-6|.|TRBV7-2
TGTGCCAGCAGCCTCAGGGGCGGCCATAATTCACCCCTCCACTTT
CASSLRGGHNSPLHF
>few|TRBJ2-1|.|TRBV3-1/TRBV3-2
TGTGCCAGCAGCCTTTATTTAGTGGATGAGCAGTTCTTC
CASSLYLVDEQFF
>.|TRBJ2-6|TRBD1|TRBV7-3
TGTGCCAGCAGCCGGACAGGCGGGTCTGGGGCCAACGTCCTGACTTTC
CASSRTGGSGANVLTF
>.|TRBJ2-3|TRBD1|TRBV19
TGTGCCAGTAGAAAGACAGGGGGCACAGATACGCAGTATTTT
CASRKTGGTDTQYF
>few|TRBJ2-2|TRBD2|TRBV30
TGTGCCTGCCCCCCGGGACTAGCGACCTCCGGGACCGGGGAGCTGTTTTTT
CACPPGLATSGTGELFF
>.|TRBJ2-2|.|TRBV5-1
TGCGCCAGCAGCATCTTCCAGGGGGGTGGCACCGGGGAGCTGTTTTTT
CASSIFQGGGTGELFF
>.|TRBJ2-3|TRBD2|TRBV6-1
TGTGCCAGCAGTGAGACTAGCGGGGCCTTCTCAGATACGCAGTATTTT
CASSETSGAFSDTQYF
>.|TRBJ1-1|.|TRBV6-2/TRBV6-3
TGTGCCAGCAGTTACTCGCCGTACACCTCATTGAACACTGAAGCTTTCTTT
CASSYSPYTSLNTEAFF
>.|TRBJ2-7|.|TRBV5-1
TGCGCCAGCAGCTGGGCGGACAGAGACTTTTACGAGCAGTACTTC
CASSWADRDFYEQYF
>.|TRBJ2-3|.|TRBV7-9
TGTGCCAGCAGCTCCAGGGTCAGTAGCACAGATACGCAGTATTTT
CASSSRVSSTDTQYF
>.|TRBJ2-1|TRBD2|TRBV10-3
TGTGCCATCAGTGAAGGGACTACCAATGAGCAGTTCTTC
CAISEGTTNEQFF
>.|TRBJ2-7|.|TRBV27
TGTGCCAGTGGCAGGGTCCCCTACGAGCAGTACTTC
CASGRVPYEQYF
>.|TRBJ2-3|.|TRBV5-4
TGTGCCAGCAGCTTCGAGACTTCTTACACAGATACGCAGTATTTT
CASSFETSYTDTQYF
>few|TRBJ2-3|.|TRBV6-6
TGTGCCAGCAGTTACCCCGACAGTAGCACAGATACGCAGTATTTT
CASSYPDSSTDTQYF
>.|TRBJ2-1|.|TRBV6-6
TGTGCCAGCAGCCAGACTAACAATGAGCAGTTCTTC
CASSQTNNEQFF
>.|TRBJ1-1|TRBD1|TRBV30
TGTGCCTGGAGTCGGAGGGGGCAATTTACTGAAGCTTTCTTT
CAWSRRGQFTEAFF
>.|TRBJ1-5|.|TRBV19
TGTGCCAGTAGTATTGATGAGAATCAGCCCCAGCATTTT
CASSIDENQPQHF
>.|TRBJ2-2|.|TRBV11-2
TGTGCCAGCAGCTTCGGACAGTATGGGGATACCGGGGAGCTGTTTTTT
CASSFGQYGDTGELFF
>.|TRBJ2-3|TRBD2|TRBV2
TGTGCCAGCAATCGGCCTAGCGGGGGGCCTAGCACAGATACGCAGTATTTT
CASNRPSGGPSTDTQYF
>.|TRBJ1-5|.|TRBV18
TGTGCCAGCACCGACTGGGGAGGGGACCAGCCCCAGCATTTT
CASTDWGGDQPQHF
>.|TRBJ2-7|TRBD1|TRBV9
TGTGCCAGCAGCATCAACACAGGGGCTAGCTCCTACGAGCAGTACTTC
CASSINTGASSYEQYF
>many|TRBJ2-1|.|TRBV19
TGTGCCAGTAGTTCTGGGGGCGCGGATATCAATGAGCAGTTCTTC
CASSSGGADINEQFF
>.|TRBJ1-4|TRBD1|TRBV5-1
TGCGCCAGCAGCTTGGGGTATACAGGGGAAAATGAAAAACTGTTTTTT
CASSLGYTGENEKLFF
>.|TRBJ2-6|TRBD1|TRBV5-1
TGCGCCAGCAGCTTGTTGGGACAGGGGGCGCGGAAAGGGGCCAACGTCCTGACTTTC
CASSLLGQGARKGANVLTF
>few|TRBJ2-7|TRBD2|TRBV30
TGTGCCTGGAGTACGGGAGGTGAGCAGTACTTC
CAWSTGGEQYF
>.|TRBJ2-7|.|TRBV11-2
TGTGCCAGCAGCTTAGTTCAGAGGACCTACGAGCAGTACTTC
CASSLVQRTYEQYF
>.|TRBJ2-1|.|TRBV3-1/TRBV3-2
TGTGCCAGCAGCCAACAATCCAGCGCGGGTAATGAGCAGTTCTTC
CASSQQSSAGNEQFF
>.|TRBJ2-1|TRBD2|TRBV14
TGTGCCAGCAGCCAAGAACTTAGCGGGGTACCTAAGGAGCAGTTCTTC
CASSQELSGVPKEQFF
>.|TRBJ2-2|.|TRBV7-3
TGTGCCAGCAGCTTAACGGTTCAGACCGGGGAGCTGTTTTTT
CASSLTVQTGELFF
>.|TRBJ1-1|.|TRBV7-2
TGTGCCAGCAGCGTATTCCTGAACACTGAAGCTTTCTTT
CASSVFLNTEAFF
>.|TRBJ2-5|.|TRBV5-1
TGCGCCAGCAGCTTGGAAACAGCAAAAGAGACCCAGTACTTC
CASSLETAKETQYF
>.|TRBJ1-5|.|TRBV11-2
TGTGCCAGCAGCTCGGAGTGGGGCCAGCCCCAGCATTTT
CASSSEWGQPQHF